The rows below give T cell receptor beta chains drawn from one sample of a study of shared clonotypes between healthy human individuals. Using immunoSEQ multiplex PCR, the repertoire was profiled, and TCRdb retains in-frame clones only, with some absent. The sample has about 2.1 million clones, just over 90% seen once. What was sequenced was naive CD8+ T cells from PBMCs. These receptors were taken from a man between 18 and 29 years old in good health. Some clones in this sample may be carry-over from other donors' samples. Each CDR3 is given with its conserved first and last residue.

v_gene	j_gene	CDR3aa
TRBV30	TRBJ2-3	CAWTADYTDTQYF
TRBV12-5	TRBJ2-1	CASGPDSNEQFF
TRBV19	TRBJ1-3	CASSSTLRDPRGHKGNTIYF
TRBV28	TRBJ1-2	CASSPHRTYGYTF
TRBV7-2	TRBJ2-7	CASSLARASGGPRLLAYEQYF
TRBV9	TRBJ2-7	CASSVAGTGTYEQYF
TRBV4-2	TRBJ2-7	CASSQDRDEQYF
TRBV7-8	TRBJ2-5	CASSLTGTAYQETQYF
TRBV6-1	TRBJ1-5	CASSDGRGLNQPQHF
TRBV4-2	TRBJ1-1	CASSQDWETEAFF
TRBV11-2	TRBJ1-3	CASSQVGYGNTIYF
TRBV19	TRBJ1-5	CASSIAPRENQPQHF
TRBV11-2	TRBJ2-1	CASSLDGGDRKNEQFF
TRBV30	TRBJ1-1	CAWELSLNTEAFF
TRBV2	TRBJ2-7	CASSPVVEQYF
TRBV28	TRBJ1-5	CASKKGQGNQPQHF
TRBV7-2	TRBJ2-1	CASSLRSDSYNEQFF
TRBV7-3	TRBJ2-1	CASSSSGTSSDNEQFF
TRBV27	TRBJ2-7	CASSLGGQGAYEQYF
TRBV7-2	TRBJ1-3	CASSPLAGGPSSGNTIYF
TRBV2	TRBJ2-1	CASSEGVNEQFF
TRBV12-5	TRBJ2-3	CASGSTASGTFTDTQYF
TRBV2	TRBJ1-4	CASSVLRGGTGEKLFF
TRBV19	TRBJ1-2	CASSFGTGTDGYTF
TRBV28	TRBJ2-2	CASSRPFGRDRPLFF
TRBV4-1	TRBJ2-3	CASSQDYGRRGTDTQYF
TRBV10-3	TRBJ1-2	CAISDSGQPYDGYTF